The clone carrying this T cell receptor beta chain was detected only a few times. Profiled with immunoSEQ multiplex PCR; TCRdb holds only in-frame clones, not every one. Counted here are roughly 140,000 clones, roughly 80% occurring once; the ten biggest clones make up almost 6.5%. The CDR3 is made up of 16 amino acids. The germline gives CDR1 SGHNT, CDR2 YYREEE (reference sequence). The ends were cut back, 5 bases at V and 0 bases at J, with 17 bases in the middle. These data come from a study of blood T cell repertoires in COVID-19. The sequenced sample was peripheral blood. The V call is TRBV5-4, the J call TRBJ1-1, with a tentative D call TRBD1 (6 bases). The TCR was taken from a human donor in a cohort sampled during active COVID-19. This chain's CDR3 is CASSFDPTGMNTEAFF. CDR3 in DNA: TGTGCCAGCAGTTTTGACCCCACAGGGATGAACACTGAAGCTTTCTTT.